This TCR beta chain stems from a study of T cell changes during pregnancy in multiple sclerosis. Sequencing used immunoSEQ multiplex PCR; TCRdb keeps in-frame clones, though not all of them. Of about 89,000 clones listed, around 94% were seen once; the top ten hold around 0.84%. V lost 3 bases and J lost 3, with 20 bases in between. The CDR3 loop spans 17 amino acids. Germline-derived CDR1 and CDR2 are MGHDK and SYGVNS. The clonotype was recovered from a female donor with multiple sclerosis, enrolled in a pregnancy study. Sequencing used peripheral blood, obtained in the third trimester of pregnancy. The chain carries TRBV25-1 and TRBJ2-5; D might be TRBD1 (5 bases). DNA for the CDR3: TGTGCCAGCAGTGACATGAAGGGCCTAGGGGTCGAAGAGACCCAGTACTTC. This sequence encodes CASSDMKGLGVEETQYF. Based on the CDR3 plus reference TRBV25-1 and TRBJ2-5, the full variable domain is EADIYQTPRYLVIGTGKKITLECSQTMGHDKMYWYQQDPGMELHLIHYSYGVNSTEKGDLSSESTVSRIRTEHFPLTLESARPSHTSQYLCASSDMKGLGVEETQYFGPGTRLLVL.